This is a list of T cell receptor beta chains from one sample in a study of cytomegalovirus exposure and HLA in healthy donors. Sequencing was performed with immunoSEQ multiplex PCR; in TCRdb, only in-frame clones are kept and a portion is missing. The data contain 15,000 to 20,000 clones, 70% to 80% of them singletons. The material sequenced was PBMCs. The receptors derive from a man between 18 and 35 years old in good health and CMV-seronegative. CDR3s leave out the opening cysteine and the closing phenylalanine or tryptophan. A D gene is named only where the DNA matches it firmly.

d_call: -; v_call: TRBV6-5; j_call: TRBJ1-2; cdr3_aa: ASSYLGGSGYT
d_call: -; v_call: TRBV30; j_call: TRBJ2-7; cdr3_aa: AWSVQGAYEQY
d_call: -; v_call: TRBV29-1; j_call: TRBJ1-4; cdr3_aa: SWSGDNEKLF
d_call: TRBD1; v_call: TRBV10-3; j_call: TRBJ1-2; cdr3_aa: AISWTGPDYGYT
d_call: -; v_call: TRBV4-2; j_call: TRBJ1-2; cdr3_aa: ASSQVNNREGCT
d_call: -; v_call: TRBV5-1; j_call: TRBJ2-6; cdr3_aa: ASSLNSLRGANVLT
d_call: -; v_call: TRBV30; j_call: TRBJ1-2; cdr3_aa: AWSVRQGFEGYT
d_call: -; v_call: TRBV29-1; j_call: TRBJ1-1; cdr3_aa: SVIPETLAPEAF
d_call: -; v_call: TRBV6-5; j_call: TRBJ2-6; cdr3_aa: ASRTGSTGANVLT
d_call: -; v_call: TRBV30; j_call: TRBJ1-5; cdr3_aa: AWSSGDNQPQH
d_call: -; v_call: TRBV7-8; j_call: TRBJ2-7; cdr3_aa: ASSPSNYEQY
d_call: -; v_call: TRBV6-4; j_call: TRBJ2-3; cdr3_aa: ASSVSGGTDTQY
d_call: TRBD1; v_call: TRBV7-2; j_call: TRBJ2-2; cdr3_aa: ASSFSSRGRYTGELF
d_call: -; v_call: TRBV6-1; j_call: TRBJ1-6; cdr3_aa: ASSEDSPGGNSPLH
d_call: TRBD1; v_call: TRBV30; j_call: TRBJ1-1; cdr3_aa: AWDLGQGNTEAF
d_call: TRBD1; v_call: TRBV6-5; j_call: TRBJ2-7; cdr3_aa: ASSLTGDREQY
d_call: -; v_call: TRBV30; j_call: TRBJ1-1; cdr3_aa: AWSVRGRGTEAF
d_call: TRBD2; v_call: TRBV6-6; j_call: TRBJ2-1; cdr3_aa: ASSTLAVSSYNEQF
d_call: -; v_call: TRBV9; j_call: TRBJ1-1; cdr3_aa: ASSAATGSTATEAF
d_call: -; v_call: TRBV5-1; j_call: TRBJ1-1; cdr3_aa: ASSLVVGAEAF
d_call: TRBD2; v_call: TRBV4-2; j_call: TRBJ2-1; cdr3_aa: ASSPSAGLAVNEQF
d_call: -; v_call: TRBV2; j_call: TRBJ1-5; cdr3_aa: ASSEALGAQPQH
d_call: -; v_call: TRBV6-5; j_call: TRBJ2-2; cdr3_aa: ASSPDPPGSGELF
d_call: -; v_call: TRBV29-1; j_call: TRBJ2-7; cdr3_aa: SVEGLAYEQY
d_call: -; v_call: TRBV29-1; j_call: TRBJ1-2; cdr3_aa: SVDRRGYGYT
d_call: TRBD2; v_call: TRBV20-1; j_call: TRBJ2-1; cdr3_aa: SSLGLGGLL
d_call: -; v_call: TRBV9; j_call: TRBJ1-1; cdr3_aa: ASSVEGAEAF
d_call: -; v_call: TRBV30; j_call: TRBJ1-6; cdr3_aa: AWSYNYNSPLH
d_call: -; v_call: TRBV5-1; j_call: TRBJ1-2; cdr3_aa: ASSLEQGGDGYT
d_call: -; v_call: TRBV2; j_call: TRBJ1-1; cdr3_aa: AARANTEAF
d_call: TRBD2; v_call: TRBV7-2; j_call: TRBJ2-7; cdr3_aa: ASSLHSGGLSYEQY
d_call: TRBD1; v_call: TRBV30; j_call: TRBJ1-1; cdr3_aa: AWSNRGGNTEAF
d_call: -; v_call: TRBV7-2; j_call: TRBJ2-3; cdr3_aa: ASSAGGPLQY
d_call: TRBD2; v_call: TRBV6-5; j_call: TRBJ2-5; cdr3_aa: ASSSLRGASQETQY
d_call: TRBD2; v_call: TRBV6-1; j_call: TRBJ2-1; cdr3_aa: ASSEPPGGPYNEQF
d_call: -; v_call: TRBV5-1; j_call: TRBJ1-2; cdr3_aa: ASSLFAGDLGYT
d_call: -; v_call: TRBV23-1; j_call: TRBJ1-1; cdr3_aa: ASSHRTTGPEAF
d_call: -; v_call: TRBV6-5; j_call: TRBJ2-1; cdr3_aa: ATRRSEFNNEQF
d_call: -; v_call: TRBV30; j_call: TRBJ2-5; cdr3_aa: AWSRFPAGETQY
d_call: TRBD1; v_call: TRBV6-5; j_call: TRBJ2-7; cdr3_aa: ASRGTGANEQY
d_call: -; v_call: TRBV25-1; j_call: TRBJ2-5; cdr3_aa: ASRRDSQETQY
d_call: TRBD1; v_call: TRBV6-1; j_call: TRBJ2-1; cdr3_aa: ASSKGQGVYNEQF
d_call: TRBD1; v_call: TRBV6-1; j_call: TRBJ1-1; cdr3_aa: ASSESPDRWVEAF
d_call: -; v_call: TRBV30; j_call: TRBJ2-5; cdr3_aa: AWNYDGIKETQY
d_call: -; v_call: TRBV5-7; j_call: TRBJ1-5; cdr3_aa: ASSLPGYSNQPQH
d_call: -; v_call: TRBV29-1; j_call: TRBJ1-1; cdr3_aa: SVLSRTEAF
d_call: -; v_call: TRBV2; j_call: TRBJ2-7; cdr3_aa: ASSEWQEQY
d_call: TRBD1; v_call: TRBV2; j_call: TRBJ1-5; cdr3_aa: ASSEALQGSNQPQH
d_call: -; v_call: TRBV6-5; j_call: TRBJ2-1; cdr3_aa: ASSYRESSNEQF
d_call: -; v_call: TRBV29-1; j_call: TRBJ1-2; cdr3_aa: SVAPPHGYT
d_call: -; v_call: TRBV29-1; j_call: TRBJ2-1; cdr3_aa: SGGGNYNEQF
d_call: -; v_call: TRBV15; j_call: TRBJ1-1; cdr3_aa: ATSSFPNTEAF
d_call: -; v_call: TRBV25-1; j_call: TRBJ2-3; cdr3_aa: ASSERQTDTQY
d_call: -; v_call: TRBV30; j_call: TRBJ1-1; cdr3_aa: AAAGAQNTEAF
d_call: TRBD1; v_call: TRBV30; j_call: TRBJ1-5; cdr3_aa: AWSRDSLQPQH
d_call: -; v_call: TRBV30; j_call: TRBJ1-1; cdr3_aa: AWSAQMNTEAF
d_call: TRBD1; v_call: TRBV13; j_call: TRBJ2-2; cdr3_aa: ASSLISGQGHTGELF